The 11 T cell receptor beta chains below all came from one sample that was sequenced in a study of T cells in Graves' hyperthyroidism and ophthalmopathy (dated 2019 in TCRdb). The method behind the library was multiplex PCR. Instrument used: Illumina HiSeq 2000. The TCR beta CDR3 regions were amplified from the RNA transcripts. The first round of RT-PCR for the TCR CDR3 was performed with the HTBI primer set and the Qiagen OneStep RT-PCR kit. TCRdb handled the public reads itself, with Q25 trimming in fastp and clone calling in MiXCR, and kept productive beta chains. Rows with a matching CDR3 protein are joined into one entry that keeps the most common DNA and genes. The sample table contains fewer than 650,000 distinct CDR3 sequences; only one count was recorded for 46% of them. The ten largest make up roughly 45% of the sample. The material sequenced was peripheral blood or thyroid tissue (not recorded which). The receptors were sampled from an adult woman with Graves' disease, either hyperthyroidism or ophthalmopathy (not recorded which).

V and J are TRBV20-1 and TRBJ1-5; 9 bases map to TRBD1. CDR3 length: 15 residues. V trimming: 1 base; J trimming: 11 bases; junction bases outside the gene matches: 12. The germline CDR1 and CDR2 sequences are DFQATT and SNEGSKA (reference sequence). The CDR3 DNA follows: TGCAGTGCTAGAGCCCTCGGGACAGGGTATTCGACCCAGCATTTT. This translates into CSARALGTGYSTQHF.

There are many counts of this clonotype. The chain has TRBV6-1 and TRBJ2-7, with D unresolved. CDR3 size: 15 residues. Germline-derived CDR1 and CDR2 are MNHNS and SASEGT. Trimming shortened V by 3 bases and J by 1 base, and 13 bases separated the two germline ends. The CDR3 is CASSDGGTGSYEQYF. CDR3 DNA sequence: TGTGCCAGCAGTGACGGCGGAACCGGATCCTACGAGCAGTACTTC.

The chain employs TRBV5-6 and TRBJ1-1; no firm D call. The CDR3 consists of 12 residues. The V gene's germline CDR1 is SGHDT and CDR2 YYEEEE. V lost 1 base and J 6 bases, leaving 7 bases between the germline ends. For the CDR3, the DNA is TGTGCCAGCAGCTTGAGAATCGCTGAAGCTTTCTTT. The encoded protein is CASSLRIAEAFF.

There are many counts of this clonotype. The J gene is TRBJ2-7, the V gene TRBV20-1, with D possibly TRBD1 on 5 matching bases. Germline V gene sequence: CDR1 DFQATT, CDR2 SNEGSKA (reference sequence). The CDR3 totals 14 residues. V was trimmed by 0 bases and J by 0 bases, leaving 9 bases between them. The chain's CDR3 is CSAREQANSYEQYF. The CDR3, as DNA: TGCAGTGCTAGAGAACAGGCGAACTCCTACGAGCAGTACTTC.

This clonotype was detected a few times. V is TRBV7-8 and J is TRBJ1-5, with 7 positions matching TRBD1. V dropped 6 bases and J dropped 6; count of bases not matched to a gene: 11. The germline gives CDR1 SGHVS, CDR2 FQNEAQ. This CDR3 contains 15 residues. CDR3 amino acids: CASSPETGSSQPQHF. The CDR3 bases are TGTGCCAGCAGTCCCGAGACAGGGTCCAGTCAGCCCCAGCATTTT. Complete variable domain (other parts from reference TRBV7-8 and TRBJ1-5): GAGVSQSPRYKVAKRGQDVALRCDPISGHVSLFWYQQALGQGPEFLTYFQNEAQLDKSGLPSDRFFAERPEGSVSTLKIQRTQQEDSAVYLCASSPETGSSQPQHFGDGTRLSIL.

The rearrangement links TRBV29-1 to TRBJ2-7; D is perhaps TRBD1 (5 bases). The CDR3 has 12 residues. Germline V gene data show CDR1 as SQVTM and CDR2 as ANQGSEA. Trimming removed 8 bases from V and 2 bases from J, with 13 bases in between. In DNA, the CDR3 is TGCAGCTTTCAGGGTGGCCCCTACGAGCAGTACTTC. Protein: CSFQGGPYEQYF.

The gene calls are TRBV5-1 and TRBJ2-5, with TRBD2 matching over 11 bases. Per germline, CDR1 SGHRS and CDR2 YFSETQ. V lost 4 bases, J lost 6 bases, and 14 bases stayed unmatched. The CDR3 consists of 17 residues. CDR3 sequence: CASSLTGSGRALKTQYF. DNA for the CDR3: TGCGCCAGCAGCCTGACCGGTAGCGGGAGGGCCTTGAAGACCCAGTACTTC.

This clonotype occurred many times. The chain carries TRBV5-1 and TRBJ1-3; D gene unclear. Germline V lookup: CDR1 SGHRS, CDR2 YFSETQ. V was clipped by 4 bases and J by 2 bases, with 7 bases between them. The CDR3 has 13 amino acids. The CDR3 nucleotides read TGCGCCAGCAGCGTAGGGACTGGAAACACCATATATTTT. Protein product: CASSVGTGNTIYF.

The chain uses TRBV28 and TRBJ1-2, with a possible D match to TRBD1 (6 bases). V was cut by 3 bases and J by 4 bases, with 12 bases left in between. Germline CDR1 reads MDHEN; CDR2 reads SYDVKM. This CDR3 is built from 14 residues. The CDR3 spells CASSLPTGTYGYTF. The CDR3 DNA follows: TGTGCCAGCAGTTTGCCTACAGGGACCTATGGCTACACCTTC.

V gene TRBV7-4 combines with J gene TRBJ2-5; 10 positions match TRBD1. This CDR3 is 15 amino acids long. V dropped 5 bases and J dropped 5; count of bases not matched to a gene: 8. The V gene's germline CDR1 is SGHVT and CDR2 SQSDAQ. CDR3 sequence: CASSGGGQGRETQYF. The DNA of the CDR3 is TGTGCCAGCAGCGGAGGGGGACAGGGGAGGGAGACCCAGTACTTC.

The table lists this clonotype with a few counts. This may come from a read error, since a much larger clone is one base off. The rearrangement links TRBV19 to TRBJ2-7; a weak D match, TRBD1 (6 bases). There are 14 residues in the CDR3. Trimming removed 5 bases from V and 3 bases from J, with 14 bases in between. Germline loops: CDR1 LNHDA, CDR2 SQIVND (reference sequence). CDR3 region: CASSSRDTIYEQYF. The CDR3 DNA sequence: TGTGCCAGTAGTTCCAGGGACACCATCTACGAGCAGTACTTC.